The 27 T cell receptor beta chains given below trace back to one sample, sequenced in a study of cytomegalovirus exposure and HLA in healthy donors. PCR was performed using 60 Vbeta and 13 Jbeta primers. This table comes from immunoSEQ multiplex PCR, and its TCRdb copy is limited to in-frame clones, with some not included. The table includes 150,000 to 200,000 clones, roughly four fifths detected once. The material sequenced was PBMCs. Every receptor here comes from a young woman in good health and CMV-seronegative.

The rearrangement links TRBV5-6 to TRBJ2-2; 9 bases map to TRBD1. Germline V CDR1 and CDR2: SGHDT, YYEEEE. V lost 1 base and J lost 0; bases outside the gene matches: 10. The CDR3 length is 19 residues. CDR3 in DNA: TGTGCCAGCAGCTTGATGGGACAGGGTATACCCGCGAACACCGGGGAGCTGTTTTTT. Translation: CASSLMGQGIPANTGELFF.

This clone came up a few times. The chain employs TRBV30 and TRBJ2-1, with TRBD2 identical over 8 bases. Trimming cost V 0 bases and J 10 bases; bases outside gene matches: 8. Germline CDR1 GTSNPN, CDR2 SVGIG (reference sequence). This CDR3 contains 14 residues. In nucleotides, the CDR3 is TGTGCCTGGAGTGTACCCGGGAGGGCCGGGGAGCAGTTCTTC. Its translation is CAWSVPGRAGEQFF.

The CDR3 DNA follows: TGTGCCAGCAGCAAATCTCCCACTAGCGGGGGGCCGACGAACACCGGGGAGCTGTTTTTT. This codes for CASSKSPTSGGPTNTGELFF. The V and J genes are TRBV21-1 and TRBJ2-2; the table's TRBD2 call for D was not verified on the DNA. TRBV21-1 is a recognized pseudogene. CDR3 size: 20 residues.

This chain uses TRBV18 with TRBJ1-2; D gene uncertain. Germline lookup yields CDR1 KGHSH and CDR2 LQKENI. V lost 4 bases and J 8 bases, leaving 14 bases between the germline ends. The CDR3 contains 13 residues. Here the CDR3 reads CASSLPRLRGYTF. CDR3 nucleotide sequence: TGTGCCAGCTCACTACCCAGGTTAAGGGGCTACACCTTC.

The chain recombines TRBV4-1 with TRBJ2-7, with 9 bases lining up with TRBD1. With V trimmed by 6 bases and J by 5 bases, 11 bases remained unmatched. This CDR3 spans 15 amino acids. Germline V gives CDR1 MGHRA, CDR2 YSYEKL. This CDR3 reads CASSIWGTGSNEQYF. CDR3 nucleotide sequence: TGCGCCAGCAGTATTTGGGGGACAGGGTCGAACGAGCAGTACTTC.

The CDR3: CASSVDWNTGELFF. DNA for the CDR3: TGTGCCAGCAGCGTGGACTGGAACACCGGGGAGCTGTTTTTT. The chain is built from TRBV7-2 and TRBJ2-2; perhaps TRBD2 as D (5 bases). Germline V gives CDR1 SGHTA, CDR2 FQGNSA. This CDR3 region has 14 residues. Trimming pared 5 bases from V and 1 base from J, leaving 8 bases between.

J is TRBJ1-3 and V is TRBV5-4; TRBD1 might be the D (5 bases). The CDR3 length is 15 residues. Germline V gene data show CDR1 as SGHNT and CDR2 as YYREEE (reference sequence). V lost 2 bases to trimming and J lost 4 bases, with 13 bases between them. The CDR3 sequence: CASSFSSGGGNTIYF. The CDR3 coding sequence is TGTGCCAGCAGCTTTTCGTCCGGGGGAGGAAACACCATATATTTT.

The chain combines TRBV27 with TRBJ1-2; 10 positions agree with TRBD1. Germline assignment: CDR1 MNHEY and CDR2 SMNVEV (reference sequence). The V gene end was trimmed by 3 bases and the J gene end by 6 bases; junction bases not matched to a gene: 4. The CDR3 length is 14 residues. The CDR3 nucleotides are TGTGCCAGCAGTTTCCGGACAGGGGGAAATGGCTACACCTTC. It yields the protein CASSFRTGGNGYTF.

This rearrangement joins TRBV19 to TRBJ2-1; D is unresolved. The germline V gene has CDR1 LNHDA and CDR2 SQIVND (reference sequence). This CDR3 spans 13 amino acids. Deletions cut 3 bases from V and 3 bases from J, with 6 bases between. The CDR3 region has the DNA TGTGCCAGTAGTATCCAGCGCTACAATGAGCAGTTCTTC. Protein sequence: CASSIQRYNEQFF.

The J gene is TRBJ2-7, the V gene TRBV27; TRBD1 agrees at 7 bases. CDR3 length equals 14 residues. CDR1 and CDR2 from the germline V gene are MNHEY and SMNVEV (reference sequence). J lost 7 bases, V lost 4 bases, and 10 bases had no gene match. DNA for the CDR3: TGTGCCAGCAGTTACGGGACAGTCAGTGGTGAGCAGTACTTC. Its translation is CASSYGTVSGEQYF.

This chain uses TRBV28 with TRBJ1-5; the match to TRBD1 covers 8 bases. The V gene's germline CDR1 is MDHEN and CDR2 SYDVKM. V dropped 2 bases and J dropped 6; count of bases not matched to a gene: 6. The CDR3 spans 15 residues. In DNA form, the CDR3 reads TGTGCCAGCAGTTTAGAGGCAGGGGGCTCTCAGCCCCAGCATTTT. It translates to CASSLEAGGSQPQHF.

This sequence joins TRBV5-1 and TRBJ1-4, with TRBD1 identical over 8 bases. CDR1 is SGHRS, CDR2 YFSETQ, per germline. The CDR3 sequence is 14 residues long. With 4 bases clipped from V and 7 bases from J, the junction kept 6 bases outside the gene matches. The CDR3 DNA reads as TGCGCCAGCAGCGATCAGGGGGCTAGTGAAAAACTGTTTTTT. This translates into CASSDQGASEKLFF.

This chain uses TRBV11-2 with TRBJ1-6; D might be TRBD1 (5 bases). The germline gives CDR1 SGHAT, CDR2 FQNNGV. CDR3 size: 16 residues. V lost 5 bases and J 11 bases, leaving 22 bases between the germline ends. CDR3 loop: CASSILGLGGGPPLHF. In nucleotides, the CDR3 is TGTGCCAGCAGCATACTGGGATTGGGGGGAGGGCCACCCCTCCACTTT.

V usage is TRBV5-1 and J usage is TRBJ2-7, with 10 bases that match TRBD1. After removal of 2 bases from V and 7 bases from J, the junction contained 9 bases not matched to a gene. The germline CDR1 and CDR2 sequences are SGHRS and YFSETQ. The CDR3 has 15 amino acids. CDR3 nucleotides: TGCGCCAGCAGCTTTACGCGACAGGGGGCGGATGAGCAGTACTTC. Protein product: CASSFTRQGADEQYF.

The chain has TRBV5-6 and TRBJ1-2; D unclear. V was clipped by 5 bases and J by 4 bases, with 15 bases between them. Germline lookup yields CDR1 SGHDT and CDR2 YYEEEE. The CDR3 has 14 amino acids. CDR3 loop: CASRPLGLTYGYTF. CDR3 DNA: TGTGCCAGCAGACCCCTAGGACTGACCTATGGCTACACCTTC.

The chain uses TRBV19 and TRBJ2-7, with TRBD2 matching 7 bases. Trimming at V came to 4 bases and at J to 2 bases, leaving 11 bases not matched to a gene. This CDR3 region has 16 residues. The germline V gene has CDR1 LNHDA and CDR2 SQIVND (reference sequence). This CDR3 reads CASSKFGRMGTYEQYF. The CDR3 nucleotides are TGTGCCAGTAGTAAATTCGGGAGGATGGGGACCTACGAGCAGTACTTC.

The rearrangement joins TRBV11-2 to TRBJ2-1; D is possibly TRBD2 (5 bases). Per germline, CDR1 SGHAT and CDR2 FQNNGV. The CDR3 loop spans 15 amino acids. Deletions cut 5 bases from V and 6 bases from J, with 17 bases between. DNA for the CDR3: TGTGCCAGCAGCCCATTAGCGTCGTACAGCAATGAGCAGTTCTTC. Encoded protein: CASSPLASYSNEQFF. The complete variable domain, with remaining parts taken from reference TRBV11-2 and TRBJ2-1, reads EAGVAQSPRYKIIEKRQSVAFWCNPISGHATLYWYQQILGQGPKLLIQFQNNGVVDDSQLPKDRFSAERLKGVDSTLKIQPAKLEDSAVYLCASSPLASYSNEQFFGPGTRLTVL.

The chain employs TRBV27 and TRBJ2-3, with unresolved D. The CDR3 totals 12 residues. V lost 2 bases to trimming and J lost 6 bases, with 6 bases between them. Germline V gives CDR1 MNHEY, CDR2 SMNVEV (reference sequence). For the CDR3, the DNA is TGTGCCAGCAGTTTAGAGGCTGATACGCAGTATTTT. Its protein product is CASSLEADTQYF.

V gene TRBV7-2 combines with J gene TRBJ1-5; 7 positions agree with TRBD1. Germline V gene data show CDR1 as SGHTA and CDR2 as FQGNSA. Trimming at V came to 5 bases and at J to 6 bases, leaving 4 bases not matched to a gene. This CDR3 comprises 13 residues. CDR3 loop: CASSPNRGQPQHF. Here the CDR3 DNA reads TGTGCCAGCAGCCCCAACAGGGGTCAGCCCCAGCATTTT.

V and J are TRBV6-1 and TRBJ2-7; no reliable D call. V dropped 1 base and J dropped 2 bases, with 9 bases sitting between them. Germline CDR1 MNHNS, CDR2 SASEGT. The length of the CDR3 is 14 residues. The chain's CDR3 is CASSEDGATYEQYF. DNA of the CDR3: TGTGCCAGCAGTGAAGACGGAGCAACCTACGAGCAGTACTTC.

This clone has more than one count but fewer than ten. The chain has TRBV19 and TRBJ1-2; D possibly corresponds to TRBD1 (5 bases). Germline CDR1 LNHDA, CDR2 SQIVND (reference sequence). Trimming cost V 9 bases and J 4 bases, with 21 bases left between them. This CDR3 comprises 15 residues. The CDR3 nucleotides are TGTGCCAGCGCGCCCATGGGAAGCGGGGGCTATGGCTACACCTTC. Translation: CASAPMGSGGYGYTF.

The V and J genes are TRBV5-6 and TRBJ2-5; weak D call: TRBD1 (6 bases). The CDR3 runs 12 residues. CDR1 is SGHDT, CDR2 YYEEEE, per germline. V shed 4 bases and J shed 4 bases, with 8 bases lying between them. The CDR3 protein is CASSGTRETQYF. The CDR3 DNA follows: TGTGCCAGCAGCGGGACAAGAGAGACCCAGTACTTC.

The J gene is TRBJ2-1, the V gene TRBV9; D uncertain. V was trimmed by 3 bases and J by 3 bases, leaving 7 bases between them. CDR3 length: 13 amino acids. CDR1 SGDLS and CDR2 YYNGEE come from the germline V gene. CDR3: CASSDILYNEQFF. Written as DNA, the CDR3 is TGTGCCAGCAGCGACATCCTCTACAATGAGCAGTTCTTC.

The CDR3 is CASSTGRTGGIGELFF. CDR3 nucleotides: TGTGCCAGCAGCACCGGACGGACAGGGGGTATCGGGGAGCTGTTTTTT. The genes are TRBV9 and TRBJ2-2; 10 bases fit TRBD1. The CDR3 runs to 16 residues. Per the germline V gene, CDR1 is SGDLS and CDR2 is YYNGEE. V was pared by 4 bases and J by 7 bases, with 10 bases of the junction left unmatched.

This chain joins TRBV4-2 and TRBJ2-5; no definite D call. Between the trimmed V and J ends, which lost 0 bases and 1 base, there was a span of 12 bases. Germline V gene data show CDR1 as LGHNA and CDR2 as YNFKEQ. The CDR3 is made up of 16 amino acids. CDR3 coding DNA: TGTGCCAGCAGCCAAGATCTTTTCGGTGGCCAAGAGACCCAGTACTTC. Its protein is CASSQDLFGGQETQYF.

This clone occurred a few times. This CDR3 reads CASSPGHLPYQETQYF. Written as DNA, the CDR3 is TGTGCCAGTAGTCCAGGCCACCTACCGTACCAAGAGACCCAGTACTTC. The chain uses TRBV19 and TRBJ2-5, with D uncertain. This CDR3 spans 16 amino acids. Between the trimmed V and J ends, which lost 5 bases and 0 bases, there was a span of 16 bases. Germline lookup yields CDR1 LNHDA and CDR2 SQIVND (reference sequence).

This clone is a singleton in its sample. An end of the junction does not agree with germline; a read error may underlie this. The CDR3 region is CASTNWRDLAKNSQYF. The CDR3 DNA reads TGTGCCAGCACCAACTGGAGGGATTTAGCCAAAAACAGTCAGTACTTC. The V and J genes are TRBV2 and TRBJ2-4; possibly TRBD2 for D (6 bases). Looked up from germline, CDR1 is SNHLY and CDR2 is FYNNEI. The CDR3 spans 16 residues.